A single sample gave rise to the 20 T cell receptor beta chains below, sequenced in a study of identifying expanded T cells in peripheral blood (dated by TCRdb to the late 2010s). Receptors were amplified or captured by the immunoSEQ multiplex PCR assay. TCRdb re-hosts the immuneACCESS table, in-frame sequences only. Its copies lack some clones; in the studies checked, an unresolved V gene accounts for under half of them, and the cause for the rest is not known. The sample table records about 94,000 clones; roughly 88% of these occur just once. The leading ten clones occupy 4.5% to 7% of the sample. Sequenced sample: blood. The receptors come from a person between 18 and 75 years old in good health.

V is TRBV18 and J is TRBJ1-1; a weak D match, TRBD1 (5 bases). Germline assignment: CDR1 KGHSH and CDR2 LQKENI. The V end lost 6 bases, the J end lost 1 base, and 9 bases lay between the germline ends. CDR3 length: 13 amino acids. CDR3 residues: CASSDDRNTEAFF. As DNA, the CDR3 is TGTGCCAGCTCGGACGACAGGAACACTGAAGCTTTCTTT. Full variable domain (missing parts from reference TRBV18 and TRBJ1-1): NAGVMQNPRHLVRRRGQEARLRCSPMKGHSHVYWYRQLPEEGLKFMVYLQKENIIDESGMPKERFSAEFPKEGPSILRIQQVVRGDSAAYFCASSDDRNTEAFFGQGTRLTVV.

The chain links TRBV30 to TRBJ2-5; 8 positions match TRBD2. Germline V gene sequence: CDR1 GTSNPN, CDR2 SVGIG (reference sequence). V dropped 2 bases and J dropped 4; count of bases not matched to a gene: 9. This CDR3 is 15 amino acids long. This CDR3 is CAWSRPETSVETQYF. For the CDR3, the DNA is TGTGCCTGGAGTCGGCCGGAGACTAGCGTAGAGACCCAGTACTTC.

The rearrangement joins TRBV7-2 to TRBJ1-4; possibly TRBD1 for D (6 bases). CDR3 length: 14 amino acids. Trimming removed 4 bases from V and 8 bases from J, with 14 bases in between. Looked up from germline, CDR1 is SGHTA and CDR2 is FQGNSA. CDR3 coding DNA: TGTGCCAGCAGCTCAACAGGGTTCAGAGAAAAACTGTTTTTT. Protein: CASSSTGFREKLFF.

J is TRBJ2-5 and V is TRBV6-6; 8 bases map to TRBD2. The CDR3 loop spans 15 amino acids. J gave up 2 bases and V 2 bases, and 4 bases lay outside the gene matches. Germline assignment: CDR1 MNHNY and CDR2 SVGAGI (reference sequence). The CDR3 loop is CASSYGRGVQETQYF. CDR3 DNA sequence: TGTGCCAGCAGTTACGGGCGGGGGGTACAAGAGACCCAGTACTTC.

The gene calls are TRBV19 and TRBJ1-5, with D perhaps TRBD1 (6 bases). CDR1 and CDR2 (germline): LNHDA, SQIVND (reference sequence). This CDR3 comprises 13 residues. CDR3 coding DNA: TGTGCGGCAGGGGTTTGGGGCAATCAGCCCCAGCATTTT. The encoded protein is CAAGVWGNQPQHF.

Details on this clone: Other DNA sequences in this specimen translate into the identical CDR3. This sequence joins TRBV4-1 and TRBJ2-5; either TRBD1 or TRBD2 may fit D (6 bases each). V was trimmed by 1 base and J by 5 bases, leaving 11 bases between them. This CDR3 spans 14 amino acids. Germline values: CDR1 MGHRA, CDR2 YSYEKL. The CDR3 region is CASSQGGAVETQYF. CDR3 DNA: TGCGCCAGCAGCCAAGGGGGGGCGGTCGAGACCCAGTACTTC.

This clone has just one count. Here the CDR3 DNA reads TGTGCCAGCAGCTTAGGACAGTCGGACGGCAAAAACATTCAGTACTTC. This translates into CASSLGQSDGKNIQYF. The chain uses TRBV11-2 and TRBJ2-4, with D possibly being TRBD1 (5 bases). This CDR3 spans 16 amino acids. V was shortened by 1 base and J by 3 bases, with 13 bases between the two germline ends. Germline assignment: CDR1 SGHAT and CDR2 FQNNGV.

The gene calls are TRBV30 and TRBJ2-3; weak D call: TRBD1 (5 bases). The germline V gene encodes CDR1 GTSNPN and CDR2 SVGIG (reference sequence). The CDR3 runs to 16 residues. V dropped 2 bases and J dropped 4 bases, with 19 bases sitting between them. The CDR3 DNA reads as TGTGCCTGGAGTAAGTCAGGGCAGGGAAAAGCAGATACGCAGTATTTT. This translates into CAWSKSGQGKADTQYF.

The rearrangement uses TRBV10-3 and TRBJ2-2; TRBD1 matches 12 bases. CDR1 and CDR2 (germline): ENHRY, SYGVKD. The ends lost 5 bases at V and 1 base at J; junction bases unmatched: 8. The CDR3 extends over 18 amino acids. CDR3 sequence (DNA): TGTGCCATCAGTCCGGGACAGGGGGCCTATGGGAACACCGGGGAGCTGTTTTTT. Its protein is CAISPGQGAYGNTGELFF.

CDR3 sequence (DNA): TGTGCCAGCAGCTCTGAGACAGGGCCCTATGGCTACACCTTC. This sequence encodes CASSSETGPYGYTF. This sequence joins TRBV7-6 and TRBJ1-2, with TRBD1 identical over 7 bases. Germline assignment: CDR1 SGHVS and CDR2 FNYEAQ. The CDR3 length is 14 residues. V lost 4 bases to trimming and J lost 4 bases; unmatched junction nucleotides: 6.

This chain uses TRBV7-9 with TRBJ1-2; D is uncertain. Trimming took off 5 bases at V and 0 bases at J, with 10 bases between the two ends. The CDR3 is made up of 14 amino acids. Germline assignment: CDR1 SEHNR and CDR2 FQNEAQ (reference sequence). CDR3: CASSPEGSNYGYTF. The CDR3 DNA follows: TGTGCCAGCAGCCCTGAAGGGTCTAACTATGGCTACACCTTC.

The chain employs TRBV11-2 and TRBJ2-7, with D perhaps TRBD1 (5 bases). V lost 0 bases to trimming and J lost 3 bases, with 12 bases between them. Germline CDR1 and CDR2: SGHAT and FQNNGV. This CDR3 contains 15 residues. The chain's CDR3 is CASSLDAGYSYEQYF. CDR3 coding DNA: TGTGCCAGCAGCTTAGACGCAGGGTATAGCTACGAGCAGTACTTC.

This chain connects TRBV5-1 to TRBJ1-2; 7 bases fit TRBD1. Looked up from germline, CDR1 is SGHRS and CDR2 is YFSETQ. Trimming removed 4 bases from V and 8 bases from J; junction bases left unmatched: 11. The CDR3 sequence is 14 residues long. Written as DNA, the CDR3 is TGCGCCAGCAGCCCGGGGGGGACAGTCTACGGCTACACCTTC. This gives the protein CASSPGGTVYGYTF.

The rearrangement uses TRBV11-2 and TRBJ2-3, with D tentatively TRBD2 (7 bases). The germline CDR1 and CDR2 sequences are SGHAT and FQNNGV. V dropped 4 bases and J dropped 1 base, with 12 bases sitting between them. This CDR3 region has 15 residues. The CDR3 DNA sequence: TGTGCCAGCAGCTCAAGGGGGGGAGGCACAGATACGCAGTATTTT. This gives the protein CASSSRGGGTDTQYF.

The chain links TRBV13 to TRBJ2-5, with 10 bases identical to TRBD2. In germline, CDR1 is PRHDT, CDR2 FYEKMQ (reference sequence). V lost 5 bases and J lost 5; bases outside the gene matches: 8. There are 15 residues in the CDR3. Here the CDR3 DNA reads TGTGCCAGCAGCGCTGAGCGGGAGGGCCATGAGACCCAGTACTTC. It is translated as CASSAEREGHETQYF. Full variable domain (outside the CDR3, taken from reference TRBV13 and TRBJ2-5): AAGVIQSPRHLIKEKRETATLKCYPIPRHDTVYWYQQGPGQDPQFLISFYEKMQSDKGSIPDRFSAQQFSDYHSELNMSSLELGDSALYFCASSAEREGHETQYFGPGTRLLVL.

The chain joins TRBV19 to TRBJ1-2; no definite D call. Trimming pared 7 bases from V and 3 bases from J, leaving 21 bases between. CDR3 length equals 16 residues. CDR1 and CDR2 (germline): LNHDA, SQIVND (reference sequence). The CDR3 loop reads CASTDQHGGRDYGYTF. CDR3 nucleotides: TGTGCCAGTACCGATCAACACGGAGGTAGGGACTATGGCTACACCTTC.

The chain combines TRBV9 with TRBJ1-1; 7 bases are a match to TRBD1. Germline CDR1 and CDR2: SGDLS and YYNGEE. The CDR3 extends over 15 amino acids. The junction had 6 bases not matched to a gene; V was cut back by 3 bases and J by 1 base. Here the CDR3 reads CASSEGAGPNTEAFF. The CDR3, as DNA: TGTGCCAGCAGCGAGGGGGCAGGGCCGAACACTGAAGCTTTCTTT.

This chain connects TRBV9 to TRBJ1-2, with D tentatively TRBD1 (5 bases). The CDR3 length is 15 residues. With 0 bases removed from V and 2 bases from J, the gap between germline ends came to 11 bases. Germline V gene sequence: CDR1 SGDLS, CDR2 YYNGEE. Here the CDR3 DNA reads TGTGCCAGCAGCGTAGGCGCGGGGGTCAACTATGGCTACACCTTC. Translation: CASSVGAGVNYGYTF.

The rearrangement links TRBV30 to TRBJ1-1, with 7 bases identical to TRBD1. Per the germline V gene, CDR1 is GTSNPN and CDR2 is SVGIG (reference sequence). The CDR3 has 15 amino acids. The ends lost 5 bases at V and 2 bases at J; junction bases unmatched: 11. Written as DNA, the CDR3 is TGTGCCTGGGTTTCCCAGGGGGTTCCAAACACTGAAGCTTTCTTT. As protein: CAWVSQGVPNTEAFF.

The rearrangement joins TRBV11-1 to TRBJ2-7; D is unclear. V lost 6 bases, J lost 0 bases, and 9 bases lay in between. Germline CDR1 reads SGHAT; CDR2 reads FQDESV (reference sequence). The CDR3 is 13 residues long. The CDR3 DNA reads TGTGCCAGCAGTCGAGAGATCTCCTACGAGCAGTACTTC. Translating it yields CASSREISYEQYF.